This TCR beta chain was identified in a study of blood T cell repertoires in COVID-19. The wider study: COVID-19 samples, acute and convalescent, were from the United States, Italy and Spain.

The length of the CDR3 is 17 residues. V was clipped by 0 bases and J by 6 bases; unmatched bases: 10. Germline V gene lookup returns CDR1 LNHDA and CDR2 SQIVND (reference sequence). Sequencing used immunoSEQ multiplex PCR; TCRdb keeps in-frame clones, though not all of them. The sample has about 82,000 clones, about 83% seen once. This chain joins TRBV19 and TRBJ1-2, with 10 bases matching TRBD1. The source is a woman in her fifties or sixties with acute or convalescent COVID-19. Sequencing was carried out using peripheral blood. CDR3 sequence reads: CASSIEGTGVAIDGYTF. The CDR3 DNA follows: TGTGCCAGTAGTATAGAGGGGACAGGGGTAGCGATCGATGGCTACACCTTC.